The 31 T cell receptor beta chains listed next were all sequenced from one sample in a study of beta chain features in type 1 diabetes. Study-level results: Moderately but significantly shorter TCRB CDR3s were found in Type 1 diabetes patients in all four CD4+ subsets.

The sequenced template was cDNA made from the entire isolated RNA. The assay was immunoSEQ multiplex PCR, and TCRdb's table has in-frame clones only and misses some. The sample has fewer than 400,000 clones, 9.3% seen once. Antigens for these TCRs are unknown. The sample taken for sequencing was central memory CD4+ T cells from blood. These receptors all stem from a young man with type 1 diabetes.

The chain's CDR3 is CATQQGFTDTQYF. Written as DNA, the CDR3 is TGTGCCACCCAACAGGGATTCACAGATACGCAGTATTTT. The chain employs TRBV27 and TRBJ2-3; D perhaps matches TRBD1 (6 bases). V lost 10 bases to trimming and J lost 2 bases, with 13 bases between them. Germline V gene sequence: CDR1 MNHEY, CDR2 SMNVEV (reference sequence). The CDR3 consists of 13 residues.

The rearrangement uses TRBV27 and TRBJ1-2; weak D call: TRBD1 (5 bases). CDR3 size: 13 residues. The germline V gene encodes CDR1 MNHEY and CDR2 SMNVEV (reference sequence). Between the trimmed V and J ends, which lost 6 bases and 5 bases, there was a span of 13 bases. The CDR3 nucleotides are TGTGCCAGCAGCCCCAGGGCCGCTTATGGCTACACCTTC. This sequence encodes CASSPRAAYGYTF.

CDR3 in amino acids: CASRPLVTGSTEAFF. CDR3 coding DNA: TGTGCCAGCAGGCCATTGGTTACAGGGAGCACTGAAGCTTTCTTT. This chain connects TRBV14 to TRBJ1-1; perhaps TRBD1 as D (6 bases). Germline V gene sequence: CDR1 SGHDN, CDR2 FVKESK. The CDR3 contains 15 residues. V dropped 6 bases and J dropped 4 bases, with 18 bases sitting between them.

This clone was recorded at least ten times. The rearrangement links TRBV27 to TRBJ1-6; D is uncertain. CDR3 length: 15 amino acids. The germline V gene encodes CDR1 MNHEY and CDR2 SMNVEV (reference sequence). Between the trimmed V and J ends, which lost 5 bases and 11 bases, there was a span of 19 bases. Here the CDR3 reads CASSPRTGSTAPLHF. DNA of the CDR3: TGTGCCAGCAGTCCCCGGACGGGGAGTACGGCACCCCTCCACTTT.

The chain links TRBV11-2 to TRBJ1-5; maybe TRBD1 (6 bases). Trimming removed 6 bases at V and 2 bases at J, with 11 bases between. There are 14 residues in the CDR3. CDR1 and CDR2 (germline): SGHAT, FQNNGV. CDR3: CASSNSGGNQPQHF. The DNA of the CDR3 is TGTGCCAGCAGTAACTCAGGGGGCAATCAGCCCCAGCATTTT.

The chain uses TRBV6-5 and TRBJ1-2; 8 bases align to TRBD1. Germline CDR1 is MNHEY and CDR2 is SVGAGI. The CDR3 has 13 amino acids. Losses at the gene ends were 5 bases for V and 8 bases for J; bases not matched to a gene: 7. The CDR3 reads CASSNDRGQGYTF. CDR3 nucleotides: TGTGCCAGCAGTAACGACAGGGGCCAAGGCTACACCTTC.

This clone was detected a few times. The rearrangement uses TRBV2 and TRBJ2-1; D remains ambiguous. The CDR3 contains 13 residues. The V gene's germline CDR1 is SNHLY and CDR2 FYNNEI. Trimming removed 4 bases at V and 4 bases at J, with 8 bases between. The CDR3 DNA is TGTGCCAGCAGTGTAGCCGATTACAATGAGCAGTTCTTC. Amino acid sequence: CASSVADYNEQFF.

The chain recombines TRBV11-3 with TRBJ2-1; 7 positions match TRBD1. Germline lookup yields CDR1 SGHNT and CDR2 YENEEA. The CDR3 sequence is 14 residues long. V dropped 5 bases and J dropped 7; count of bases not matched to a gene: 8. This chain's CDR3 is CASSVTATGNEQFF. CDR3 nucleotide sequence: TGTGCCAGCAGCGTAACCGCGACAGGGAATGAGCAGTTCTTC.

The rearrangement joins TRBV15 to TRBJ1-2; TRBD1 matches 7 bases. CDR3 length equals 13 residues. Germline loops: CDR1 LNHNV, CDR2 YYDKDF (reference sequence). V lost 6 bases, J lost 4 bases, and 5 bases stayed unmatched. CDR3 DNA: TGTGCCACCAGGTTGACAGGGAGCTATGGCTACACCTTC. It is translated as CATRLTGSYGYTF. The full variable domain, completed using reference TRBV15 and TRBJ1-2, is DAMVIQNPRYQVTQFGKPVTLSCSQTLNHNVMYWYQQKSSQAPKLLFHYYDKDFNNEADTPDNFQSRRPNTSFCFLDIRSPGLGDTAMYLCATRLTGSYGYTFGSGTRLTVV.

This clone was detected many times. The CDR3 sequence is CASSVGAGGSPYNEQFF. CDR3 in DNA: TGTGCCAGCAGCGTAGGGGCCGGGGGGTCCCCCTACAATGAGCAGTTCTTC. The V call is TRBV9, the J call TRBJ2-1, with TRBD2 matching 7 bases. In germline, CDR1 is SGDLS, CDR2 YYNGEE. The CDR3 totals 17 residues. Trimming cost V 0 bases and J 2 bases; bases outside gene matches: 8.

This clone has ten or more counts. Given a much more abundant clone one base away, this may be a read error. The same CDR3 also results from other DNA sequences found in this sample. The V gene is TRBV5-6, the J gene TRBJ2-3, with no clear D. Deletions cut 4 bases from V and 1 base from J, with 1 base between. The V gene's germline CDR1 is SGHDT and CDR2 YYEEEE. CDR3 length equals 11 residues. CDR3 DNA: TGTGCCAGCAGCCGCACAGATACGCAGTATTTT. It yields the protein CASSRTDTQYF.

This clone appeared many times. CDR3 sequence (DNA): TGTGCCAGCAGTTACGGGGGGGAGCCTAACTATGGCTACACCTTC. Protein product: CASSYGGEPNYGYTF. The V gene is TRBV6-6, the J gene TRBJ1-2, with a possible D match to TRBD1 (5 bases). The V gene lost 2 bases and the J gene lost 0 bases, with 10 bases spanning the gap. The CDR3 extends over 15 amino acids. CDR1 is MNHNY and CDR2 is SVGAGI in the germline V gene (reference sequence).

The chain recombines TRBV29-1 with TRBJ1-2; tentatively, D is TRBD1 (5 bases). V was clipped by 0 bases and J by 6 bases, with 11 bases between them. CDR1 is SQVTM, CDR2 ANQGSEA, per germline. The CDR3 has 13 amino acids. The CDR3 coding sequence is TGCAGCGTTGAAGATCGCCCAGGGAATGGCTACACCTTC. Its protein product is CSVEDRPGNGYTF.

The V and J genes are TRBV20-1 and TRBJ2-7; D gene ambiguous. The CDR3 contains 11 residues. The V end was cut by 5 bases, the J end by 6 bases, with 11 bases between. CDR1 is DFQATT and CDR2 is SNEGSKA in the germline V gene (reference sequence). The chain's CDR3 is CSALTRFEQYF. The CDR3 DNA is TGCAGTGCTCTGACGCGGTTCGAGCAGTACTTC.

The genes are TRBV6-6 and TRBJ1-6, with no clear D. V lost 2 bases, J lost 5 bases, and 13 bases lay in between. From germline, CDR1 is MNHNY and CDR2 SVGAGI (reference sequence). CDR3 length equals 16 residues. The CDR3 loop is CASSYRPTADNSPLHF. The CDR3 DNA is TGTGCCAGCAGTTACCGCCCGACGGCGGATAATTCACCCCTCCACTTT.

In this sample, this clone turned up a few times. J is TRBJ2-3 and V is TRBV5-4; TRBD1 might be the D (6 bases). The length of the CDR3 is 15 residues. Germline lookup yields CDR1 SGHNT and CDR2 YYREEE (reference sequence). V lost 0 bases and J lost 6, with 14 bases in between. The CDR3 nucleotides are TGTGCCAGCAGCTTGGAGAACAGGGTTCCGGATACGCAGTATTTT. Residues: CASSLENRVPDTQYF.

The gene calls are TRBV20-1 and TRBJ2-3; no firm D call. V was clipped by 1 base and J by 5 bases, with 4 bases between them. This CDR3 spans 11 amino acids. The germline CDR1 and CDR2 sequences are DFQATT and SNEGSKA (reference sequence). The CDR3, as DNA: TGCAGTGCTAGAGCGGTAGATACGCAGTATTTT. This sequence encodes CSARAVDTQYF.

The table lists this clone with a few counts. The same CDR3 arises from other DNA sequences in this sample as well. The chain combines TRBV29-1 with TRBJ1-2; D is perhaps TRBD1 (6 bases). The CDR3 is 11 residues long. Germline-derived CDR1 and CDR2 are SQVTM and ANQGSEA. Trimming left V 6 bases short and J 5 bases short, with 10 bases between. The CDR3 region is CSVGGPYGYTF. In nucleotides, the CDR3 is TGCAGCGTGGGGGGGCCGTATGGCTACACCTTC.

This chain joins TRBV18 and TRBJ1-1, with TRBD1 matching 7 bases. The CDR3 length is 14 residues. V lost 1 base, J lost 7 bases, and 6 bases stayed unmatched. Germline loops: CDR1 KGHSH, CDR2 LQKENI. The CDR3 DNA reads as TGTGCCAGCTCACCACGCGACAGGGTCAGTGAAGCTTTCTTT. Protein: CASSPRDRVSEAFF.

The table lists this clone with a few counts. One junction end disagrees with the germline gene, perhaps due to a read error. The CDR3 coding sequence is TGTGCCAGCAGCGTAGCGGGGGGCTCCTACGAGCAGTACTTC. It specifies CASSVAGGSYEQYF. The chain couples TRBV7-2 to TRBJ2-7; 10 nucleotides align to TRBD2. Looked up from germline, CDR1 is SGHTA and CDR2 is FQGNSA. CDR3 size: 14 residues.

The V gene is TRBV5-1, the J gene TRBJ2-2; a weak D match, TRBD1 (6 bases). Germline CDR1 and CDR2: SGHRS and YFSETQ. V was cut by 2 bases and J by 1 base, with 9 bases left in between. The CDR3 is 15 residues long. The CDR3: CASSFGTMNTGELFF. CDR3 DNA sequence: TGCGCCAGCAGCTTCGGGACAATGAACACCGGGGAGCTGTTTTTT.

J is TRBJ2-2 and V is TRBV5-5; D assignment may be TRBD1 or TRBD2 (6 bases each). V gave up 2 bases and J gave up 1 base, with 12 bases separating them. The CDR3 contains 16 residues. CDR1 is SGHKS, CDR2 YYEKEE, per germline (reference sequence). The CDR3 spells CASSFPGAGNTGELFF. For the CDR3, the DNA is TGTGCCAGCAGCTTCCCGGGGGCGGGGAACACCGGGGAGCTGTTTTTT.

This clone has a handful of counts. J is TRBJ2-7 and V is TRBV18, with D perhaps TRBD1 (5 bases). V was shortened by 5 bases and J by 1 base, with 12 bases between the two germline ends. Germline V gene data show CDR1 as KGHSH and CDR2 as LQKENI. The CDR3 loop spans 14 amino acids. This chain's CDR3 is CASSFLGPSYEQYF. The CDR3 region has the DNA TGTGCCAGCTCATTTCTGGGGCCGTCCTACGAGCAGTACTTC.

This clone turned up a few times. The chain links TRBV7-2 to TRBJ1-2; TRBD1 might be the D (5 bases). The CDR3 spans 13 residues. Trimming shortened V by 3 bases and J by 6 bases, and 11 bases separated the two germline ends. Per germline, CDR1 SGHTA and CDR2 FQGNSA. In DNA, the CDR3 is TGTGCCAGCAGCTTCCTCAGGGACGATGGCTACACCTTC. It translates to CASSFLRDDGYTF. The full variable domain, completed using reference TRBV7-2 and TRBJ1-2, is GAGVSQSPSNKVTEKGKDVELRCDPISGHTALYWYRQSLGQGLEFLIYFQGNSAPDKSGLPSDRFSAERTGGSVSTLTIQRTQQEDSAVYLCASSFLRDDGYTFGSGTRLTVV.

This clone appeared a few times. This chain connects TRBV29-1 to TRBJ1-2; no clear D gene. CDR1 and CDR2 (germline): SQVTM, ANQGSEA. V lost 1 base and J 7 bases, leaving 13 bases between the germline ends. This CDR3 comprises 13 residues. As DNA, the CDR3 is TGCAGCGTTGAAGTTTACAGAGTCATTGGCTACACCTTC. Translating gives CSVEVYRVIGYTF.

This sequence joins TRBV29-1 and TRBJ2-5; unclear D gene. The J call is uncertain, as TRBJ2-7 better fits the DNA end. The CDR3 totals 12 residues. Germline V gene data show CDR1 as SQVTM and CDR2 as ANQGSEA. As DNA, the CDR3 is TGCAGCGTTGAAGACTCGACTGACGAGCAGTACTTC. Protein sequence: CSVEDSTDEQYF.

The J gene is TRBJ1-2, the V gene TRBV19; D is ambiguous. Trimming pared 3 bases from V and 5 bases from J, leaving 13 bases between. The CDR3 has 14 residues. Per germline, CDR1 LNHDA and CDR2 SQIVND (reference sequence). The CDR3 region has the DNA TGTGCCAGTAGTATGGCGACAAAAGTTTATGGCTACACCTTC. Its protein product is CASSMATKVYGYTF.

V and J are TRBV12-5 and TRBJ1-6; no definite D call. V was pared by 3 bases and J by 9 bases, with 9 bases between. Germline CDR1 reads LGHNT; CDR2 reads FRNRAP. The CDR3 contains 13 residues. The CDR3 reads CASGFREGSPLHF. CDR3 coding DNA: TGTGCTAGTGGTTTCCGGGAGGGTTCACCCCTCCACTTT.

The rearrangement uses TRBV4-3 and TRBJ2-3, with 7 bases lining up with TRBD2. Germline assignment: CDR1 LGHNA and CDR2 YSLEER. V shed 0 bases, J shed 2 bases, and the junction held 2 bases outside the gene matches. The CDR3 covers 15 residues. The CDR3 reads CASSQEGLNTDTQYF. The CDR3, as DNA: TGCGCCAGCAGCCAAGAGGGACTAAACACAGATACGCAGTATTTT.

This clone has a handful of counts. The chain is built from TRBV27 and TRBJ2-7, with D tentatively TRBD1 (5 bases). The CDR3 totals 11 residues. Trimming removed 2 bases at V and 6 bases at J, with 5 bases between. The germline V gene encodes CDR1 MNHEY and CDR2 SMNVEV (reference sequence). The CDR3 sequence is CASSLRGEQYF. CDR3 DNA: TGTGCCAGCAGTTTAAGGGGCGAGCAGTACTTC.

V is TRBV9 and J is TRBJ2-3; D is unclear. The V gene's germline CDR1 is SGDLS and CDR2 YYNGEE. Trimming removed 5 bases at V and 4 bases at J, with 17 bases between. This CDR3 region has 15 residues. The CDR3 DNA reads as TGTGCCAGCAGTCCCCGCTCGGCCACTCCAGATACGCAGTATTTT. The encoded protein is CASSPRSATPDTQYF.